This T cell receptor beta chain was retrieved from a study of cytomegalovirus exposure and HLA in healthy donors. As regards this clone: Its antigen is still unknown.

Findings of the study overall: Later, TCR association rates were found to vary by HLA locus, highest for DRB1 and lowest for HLA-C.

The PCR made use of 60 Vbeta and 13 Jbeta primers. Here immunoSEQ multiplex PCR was the method, and the copy in TCRdb shows in-frame clones only, minus some. Reported are approximately 43,000 clones; the ten largest clones contain more than 1.5%. Healthy people donating bone marrow made up the donors. The CDR3 loop spans 16 amino acids. The germline CDR1 and CDR2 sequences are SEHNR and FQNEAQ (reference sequence). V shed 5 bases and J 4 bases; nucleotides not matched to a gene: 11. The specimen sequenced was PBMCs. The receptor was derived from a woman aged 30 to 39 in good health and CMV-seronegative. The rearrangement links TRBV7-9 to TRBJ2-3, with 8 bases fitting TRBD2. The CDR3 DNA is TGTGCCAGCAGCGTTAGCGGGATCAGGCGCGCAGATACGCAGTATTTT. This sequence encodes CASSVSGIRRADTQYF.